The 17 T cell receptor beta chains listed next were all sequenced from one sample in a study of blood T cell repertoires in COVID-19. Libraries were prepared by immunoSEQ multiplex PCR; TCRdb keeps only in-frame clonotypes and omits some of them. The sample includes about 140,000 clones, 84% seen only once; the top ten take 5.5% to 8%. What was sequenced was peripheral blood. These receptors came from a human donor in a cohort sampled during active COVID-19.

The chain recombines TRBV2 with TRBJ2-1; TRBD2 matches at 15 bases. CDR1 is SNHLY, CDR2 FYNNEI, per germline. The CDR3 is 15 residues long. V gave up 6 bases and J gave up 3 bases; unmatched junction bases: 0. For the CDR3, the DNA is TGTGCCAGCAGGGGACTAGCGGGGGGCTACAATGAGCAGTTCTTC. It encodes CASRGLAGGYNEQFF.

CDR3 amino acids: CASSITPGKTEQFF. The CDR3 DNA reads as TGTGCCAGTAGTATCACCCCAGGGAAAACTGAGCAGTTCTTC. The chain employs TRBV19 and TRBJ2-1, with a tentative D call TRBD1 (5 bases). CDR3 length: 14 residues. Per germline, CDR1 LNHDA and CDR2 SQIVND (reference sequence). V lost 3 bases and J 9 bases, leaving 15 bases between the germline ends.

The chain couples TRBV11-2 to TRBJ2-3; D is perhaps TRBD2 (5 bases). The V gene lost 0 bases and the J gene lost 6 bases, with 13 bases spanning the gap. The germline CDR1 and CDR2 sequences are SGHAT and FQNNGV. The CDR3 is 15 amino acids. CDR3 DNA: TGTGCCAGCAGCTTAGATCAGGTGCCGGGGGATACGCAGTATTTT. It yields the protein CASSLDQVPGDTQYF.

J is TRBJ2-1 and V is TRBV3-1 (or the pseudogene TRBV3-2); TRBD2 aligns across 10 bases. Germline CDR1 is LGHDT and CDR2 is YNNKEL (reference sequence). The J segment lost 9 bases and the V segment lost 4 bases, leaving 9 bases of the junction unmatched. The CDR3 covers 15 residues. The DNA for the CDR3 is TGTGCCAGCAGCCCCCCGAGCGGGGGGGCCGGTGAGCAGTTCTTC. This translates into CASSPPSGGAGEQFF.

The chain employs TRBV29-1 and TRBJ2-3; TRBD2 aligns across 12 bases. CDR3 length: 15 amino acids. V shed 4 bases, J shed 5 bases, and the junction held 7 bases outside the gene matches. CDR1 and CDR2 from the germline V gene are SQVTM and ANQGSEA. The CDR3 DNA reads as TGCAGCGTTGTCAGGACTAGCGGGGTCGGAGATACGCAGTATTTT. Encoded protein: CSVVRTSGVGDTQYF.

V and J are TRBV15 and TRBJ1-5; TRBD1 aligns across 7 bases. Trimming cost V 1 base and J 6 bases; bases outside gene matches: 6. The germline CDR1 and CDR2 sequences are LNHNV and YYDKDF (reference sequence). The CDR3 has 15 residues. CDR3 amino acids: CATSRAGGPSQPQHF. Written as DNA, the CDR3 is TGTGCCACCAGCAGAGCAGGGGGACCTTCTCAGCCCCAGCATTTT.

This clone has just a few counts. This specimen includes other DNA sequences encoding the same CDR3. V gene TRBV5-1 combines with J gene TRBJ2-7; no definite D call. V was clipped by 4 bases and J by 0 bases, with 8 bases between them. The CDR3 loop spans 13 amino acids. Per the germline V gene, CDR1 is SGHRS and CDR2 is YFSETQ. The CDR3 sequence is CASSLASSYEQYF. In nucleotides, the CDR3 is TGCGCCAGCAGCCTTGCTAGCTCCTACGAGCAGTACTTC.

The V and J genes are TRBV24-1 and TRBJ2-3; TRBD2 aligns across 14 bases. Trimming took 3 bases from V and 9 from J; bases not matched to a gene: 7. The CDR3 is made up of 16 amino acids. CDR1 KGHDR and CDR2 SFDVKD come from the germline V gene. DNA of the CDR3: TGTGCCACCAGTGATCCGACTAGCGGGGGGGCAGGAACGCAGTATTTT. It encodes CATSDPTSGGAGTQYF.

The CDR3 protein is CASSYSSTGLNSPLHF. Here the CDR3 DNA reads TGTGCCAGCAGTTACTCGAGCACAGGGCTTAATTCACCCCTCCACTTT. This chain joins TRBV6-5 and TRBJ1-6; weak D call: TRBD1 (6 bases). V was shortened by 0 bases and J by 6 bases, with 12 bases between the two germline ends. CDR1 is MNHEY and CDR2 is SVGAGI in the germline V gene. CDR3 length: 16 amino acids.

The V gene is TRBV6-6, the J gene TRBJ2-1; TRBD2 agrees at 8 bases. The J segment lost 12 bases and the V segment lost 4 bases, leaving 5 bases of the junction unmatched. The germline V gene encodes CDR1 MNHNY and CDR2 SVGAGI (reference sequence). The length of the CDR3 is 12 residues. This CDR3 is CASSSAGGRQFF. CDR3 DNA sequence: TGTGCCAGCAGTTCCGCGGGGGGAAGGCAGTTCTTC.

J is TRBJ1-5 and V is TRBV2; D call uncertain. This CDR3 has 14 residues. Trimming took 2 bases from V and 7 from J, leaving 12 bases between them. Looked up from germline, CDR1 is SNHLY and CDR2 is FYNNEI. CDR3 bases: TGTGCCAGCAGTGAATTAAGGAGCATCCAGCCCCAGCATTTT. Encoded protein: CASSELRSIQPQHF.

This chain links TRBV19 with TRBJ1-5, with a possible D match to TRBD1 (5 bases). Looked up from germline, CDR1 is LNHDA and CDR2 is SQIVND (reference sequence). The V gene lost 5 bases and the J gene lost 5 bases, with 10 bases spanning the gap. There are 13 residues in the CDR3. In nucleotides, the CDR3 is TGTGCCAGTAGTGTAACCAGGGATCAGCCCCAGCATTTT. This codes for CASSVTRDQPQHF.

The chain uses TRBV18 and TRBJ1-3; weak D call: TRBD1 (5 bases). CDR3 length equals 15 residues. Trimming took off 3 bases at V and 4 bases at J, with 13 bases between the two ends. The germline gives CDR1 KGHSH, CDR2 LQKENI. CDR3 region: CASSPTVTRGNTIYF. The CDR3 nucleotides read TGTGCCAGCTCACCGACAGTCACACGAGGAAACACCATATATTTT.

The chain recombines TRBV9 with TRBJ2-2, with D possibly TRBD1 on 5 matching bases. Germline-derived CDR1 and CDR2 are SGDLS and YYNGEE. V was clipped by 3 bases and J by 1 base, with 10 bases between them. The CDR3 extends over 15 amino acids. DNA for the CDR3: TGTGCCAGCAGCGGACCGACAGTGAACACCGGGGAGCTGTTTTTT. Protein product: CASSGPTVNTGELFF.

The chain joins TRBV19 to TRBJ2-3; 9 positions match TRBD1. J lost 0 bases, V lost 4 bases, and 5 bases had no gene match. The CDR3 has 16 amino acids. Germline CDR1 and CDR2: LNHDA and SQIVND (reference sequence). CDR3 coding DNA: TGTGCCAGTAGTAAAGGGACAGGGACTAGCACAGATACGCAGTATTTT. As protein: CASSKGTGTSTDTQYF.

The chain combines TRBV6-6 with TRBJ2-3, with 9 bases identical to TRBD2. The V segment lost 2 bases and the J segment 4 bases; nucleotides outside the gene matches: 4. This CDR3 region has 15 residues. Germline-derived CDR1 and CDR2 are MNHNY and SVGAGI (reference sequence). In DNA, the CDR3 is TGTGCCAGCAGTTACGGCGGGGGGGCCTCAGATACGCAGTATTTT. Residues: CASSYGGGASDTQYF.

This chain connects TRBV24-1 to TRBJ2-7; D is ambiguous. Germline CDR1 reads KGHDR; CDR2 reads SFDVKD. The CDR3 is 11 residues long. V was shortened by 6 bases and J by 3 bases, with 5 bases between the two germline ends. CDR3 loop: CATSPVYEQYF. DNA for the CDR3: TGTGCCACCAGTCCGGTCTACGAGCAGTACTTC.